The rows below give T cell receptor beta chains drawn from one sample of a study of T cell repertoires in cytomegalovirus infection. For these receptors, no antigen is known. TCRdb itself ran the reads through MiXCR, one entry per CDR3 protein. Among hundreds of thousands of distinct CDR3 sequences listed, about 30% were seen once. The sample consisted of cultured CD8+ T cells from PBMCs, taken from culture after CMV antigen stimulation. The receptors shown here come from a human donor in good health (CMV status not recorded). Some clones in this sample may be carry-over from other donors' samples. Each CDR3 is given with its conserved first and last residue. A D gene is named only where the DNA matches it firmly. For some rows the clone size is stated as once, few or many, or as a class when expanded; others skip it.

CDR3nt,CDR3aa,v_gene,abundance,d_gene,j_gene
TGTGCCAGCAGCCAAGAATGGCGGCTAGCGGGACCCAATGAGCAGTTCTTC,CASSQEWRLAGPNEQFF,TRBV3-1,NA,TRBD2,TRBJ2-1
TGCAGTGCTTTACCCCGGGGCCGGGGCTATGGCTACACCTTC,CSALPRGRGYGYTF,TRBV20-1,NA,NA,TRBJ1-2
TGTGCCAGCAGCTTGGACAGGGTTGTTATGACCGGGGAGCTGTTTTTT,CASSLDRVVMTGELFF,TRBV5-4,few,NA,TRBJ2-2
TGTGCCAGCAGCTTACGGGGACTGTCTAATTCACCCCTCCACTTT,CASSLRGLSNSPLHF,TRBV7-9,NA,NA,TRBJ1-6
TGTGCCAGCTCACCTGCCCAAGTGAACACTGAAGCTTTCTTT,CASSPAQVNTEAFF,TRBV18,NA,NA,TRBJ1-1
TGCAGCGTTGGCGGATGGGGTCAGCCCCAGCATTTT,CSVGGWGQPQHF,TRBV29-1,few,NA,TRBJ1-5
TGTGCCAGCAGACCACCGGGACTAGCGGACCTCGAGCAGTTCTTC,CASRPPGLADLEQFF,TRBV6-1,NA,TRBD2,TRBJ2-1
TGTGCCAGCAGCTCCGAGGGAGAAAAACTGTTTTTT,CASSSEGEKLFF,TRBV7-2,many,NA,TRBJ1-4
TGTGCCAGCAGCTTAGCGGACCTTGACGGAACTAACTATGGCTACACCTTC,CASSLADLDGTNYGYTF,TRBV7-2,many,NA,TRBJ1-2
TGTGCCACCAGCAGAGATTTGAGGGTCCTCCGCGTGCAGTACTTC,CATSRDLRVLRVQYF,TRBV15,NA,NA,TRBJ2-7
TGTGCCAGCAGCTTAGTCGGCGGGGGCGATGGCTACACCTTC,CASSLVGGGDGYTF,TRBV7-6,NA,NA,TRBJ1-2
TGTGCCACCAGCGGAGTTAAGGCTGGCTATGGCTACACCTTC,CATSGVKAGYGYTF,TRBV15,NA,NA,TRBJ1-2
TGTGCCAGCAGCCCCTTGACAGGGGGGTACAATGAGCAGTTCTTC,CASSPLTGGYNEQFF,TRBV7-9,many,TRBD1,TRBJ2-1
TGCAGTGCTAGGACGACGGCATACTATGGCTACACCTTC,CSARTTAYYGYTF,TRBV20-1,NA,NA,TRBJ1-2
TGTGCCAGCAGCTACGTGGGGGGTTTGGAGACCCAGTACTTC,CASSYVGGLETQYF,TRBV7-9,once,NA,TRBJ2-5
TGTGCCAGCAGAAAAAACACCATATATTTT,CASRKNTIYF,TRBV12-3/TRBV12-4,many,NA,TRBJ1-3
TGTGCCAGCAGTGAAGCTGAGACAGGGGGTATTGATGACTACACCTTC,CASSEAETGGIDDYTF,TRBV6-1,NA,TRBD1,TRBJ1-2
TGTGCCAGCAGCTTGAACCTCCTCACCTTC,CASSLNLLTF,TRBV7-9,few,NA,TRBJ1-2
TGTGCCAGCAGTTTATCAGGGGCTGGGGATCAGCCCCAGCATTTT,CASSLSGAGDQPQHF,TRBV12-3/TRBV12-4,NA,NA,TRBJ1-5
TGTGCCAGCAGCCCATCCGAGCGGGGGGCCAGTACCGGGGAGCTGTTTTTT,CASSPSERGASTGELFF,TRBV7-2,many,TRBD2,TRBJ2-2
TGTGCCAGCACAAACAGCCGGCGAGCCGGCTACGAGCAGTACTTC,CASTNSRRAGYEQYF,TRBV7-8,few,NA,TRBJ2-7
TGTGCCAGCAGCCAAGAGCGGACAGGGCTCACTGAAGCTTTCTTT,CASSQERTGLTEAFF,TRBV14,NA,TRBD1,TRBJ1-1
TGTGCCAGCAGTTTGGCCTTAGCGGGGGGGCCCTACGAGCAGTACTTC,CASSLALAGGPYEQYF,TRBV27,few,TRBD2,TRBJ2-7
TGTGCCAGCACCTCCGGGCTAGCTGAAAAACTGTTTTTT,CASTSGLAEKLFF,TRBV27,NA,NA,TRBJ1-4
TGTGCCAGCAGTTTGGAACACATCTATGGCTACACCTTC,CASSLEHIYGYTF,TRBV12-3/TRBV12-4,NA,NA,TRBJ1-2
TGTGCCAGCAACCCTTGGGGGGCAGACAATGAGCAGTTCTTC,CASNPWGADNEQFF,TRBV12-3/TRBV12-4,many,NA,TRBJ2-1
TGTGCCACCAGTTCTCTTTTTAAGGGGAACAGGGAGGAAGAGACCCAGTACTTC,CATSSLFKGNREEETQYF,TRBV24-1,NA,NA,TRBJ2-5
TGTGCCAGCAGCCCTCCGACCACGCAGGACTACGAGCAGTACTTC,CASSPPTTQDYEQYF,TRBV7-6,NA,NA,TRBJ2-7
TGTGCCAGCAGCTTAGAAGCAGGGGGCGTTTGGTTCAAGCAGTTCTTC,CASSLEAGGVWFKQFF,TRBV7-6,NA,TRBD1,TRBJ2-1
TGTGCCAGCAGTTCCATGACAGGGCGAAATCAGCCCCAGCATTTT,CASSSMTGRNQPQHF,TRBV27,NA,TRBD1,TRBJ1-5
TGCGCCAGCATCCCCGGGACTAGCGGGGCCACAGATACGCAGTATTTT,CASIPGTSGATDTQYF,TRBV5-1,NA,TRBD2,TRBJ2-3
TGTGCCAGCAGTTTTAGCAGAGTTGGGGGGGCTGAAGCTTTCTTT,CASSFSRVGGAEAFF,TRBV12-3/TRBV12-4,NA,NA,TRBJ1-1
TGTGCCAGCAGCCGACACCTGGATAGCGGGAGGAGCACAGATACGCAGTATTTT,CASSRHLDSGRSTDTQYF,TRBV7-8,many,TRBD2,TRBJ2-3
TGTGCCAGCAGCGCCTGGGCCGGCCTTAGCAATCAGCCCCAGCATTTT,CASSAWAGLSNQPQHF,TRBV7-8,NA,NA,TRBJ1-5